Described below is a single T cell receptor (beta chain) sequence and its context. Antigen specificity is unknown. This specimen includes other DNA sequences encoding the same CDR3. The germline gives CDR1 SGHAT, CDR2 FQNNGV. V gave up 5 bases and J gave up 2 bases, with 11 bases separating them. The CDR3 is made up of 14 amino acids. The data belong to a study of CD8+ T cells in alopecia areata. At the level of the study: Oral tofacitinib, 5 to 10 mg twice daily, was given in an open-label trial.

Treatment noted: oral pan-JAK inhibitor, 5-10 mg twice daily. Researchers took lesional scalp punch biopsies and peripheral blood from people who were alopecia areata patients. Sequencing templates came from extracted RNA that was reverse transcribed into cDNA. Some clones are missing from TCRdb's copy, which holds only in-frame ones; the method was immunoSEQ multiplex PCR. Seen here are 200,000 to 250,000 clones, around 57% observed once, and the top ten hold about 1.4%. The study's findings and limits: Lesional tissue from the scalp (especially in alopecia totalis/universalis) showed higher clonality than normal scalp. Persistence during tofacitinib was seen for many expanded lesional clones in scalp and blood.

The chain is built from TRBV11-2 and TRBJ2-3; a weak D match, TRBD2 (6 bases). The sequence was obtained from a human donor with alopecia areata. The sequencing here drew on CD4+ T cells sorted from blood, taken at week 4, from a patient treated with tofacitinib. CDR3 nucleotides: TGTGCCAGCAGCCTCGGGGGTATCACAGATACGCAGTATTTT. It yields the protein CASSLGGITDTQYF.